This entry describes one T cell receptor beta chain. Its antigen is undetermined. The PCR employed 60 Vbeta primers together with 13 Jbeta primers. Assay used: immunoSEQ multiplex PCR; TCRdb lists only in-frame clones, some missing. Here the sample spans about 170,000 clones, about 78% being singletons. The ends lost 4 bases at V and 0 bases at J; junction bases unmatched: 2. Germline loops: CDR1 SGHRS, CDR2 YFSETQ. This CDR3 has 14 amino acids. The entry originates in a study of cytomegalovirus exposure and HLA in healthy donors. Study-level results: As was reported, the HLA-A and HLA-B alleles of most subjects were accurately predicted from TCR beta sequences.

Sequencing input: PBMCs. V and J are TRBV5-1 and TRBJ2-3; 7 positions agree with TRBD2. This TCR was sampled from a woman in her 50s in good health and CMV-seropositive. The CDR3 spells CASSDSGSTDTQYF. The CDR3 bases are TGCGCCAGCAGCGATAGCGGGAGCACAGATACGCAGTATTTT.